Sequencing of this TCR beta chain was carried out in a study of long-term antiretroviral therapy in people with HIV (dated by TCRdb to the early 2020s). Background for the entire study: The earliest samples were collected roughly a decade before the 2015 WHO recommendation for immediate ART, at a time when ART was usually postponed until CD4 counts fell. A retrospective serial study tested whether changes in peripheral blood TRB repertoire composition and diversity were associated with ART initiation and durable HIV suppression. From 30 adults with confirmed HIV infection, the cohort provided approximately 190 cryopreserved PBMC samples, gathered serially across a mean of around 6 years (range 1-12). Among the 30 to 35 participants with HIV, more than ten were female. No cross-contamination during QIAcube processing turned up in test extractions that ran a monoclonal T-cell line alongside 25 to 35 polyclonal samples.

General findings and caveats noted by the study authors: Because pre-ART samples had limited cell numbers, unsorted PBMC were profiled rather than sorted CD4+ and CD8+ T cells. Expanded TRB clones identified before ART initiation dominated the repertoire across all time points, though the dominance fluctuated and decreased in many PLHIV after ART. The samples span the years 2004 to 2017, and the ART regimens used may be less effective than current regimens. Inferences about post-ART repertoire changes were limited because no data were available on ART adherence, viral resistance or therapy changes. CDR3 length ranges in HIV repertoires were narrower than in controls, and network structure suggested an antigen-experienced repertoire with only a slight naive shift after ART. ART initiation was associated with a significant increase in TRB diversity, but diversity stayed significantly below transplant donor controls even after long-term ART. Since PBMC availability was limited, sequencing covered only the TCR beta chain, with no alpha chain pairing.

Participants were included only if at least one PBMC sample before ART initiation and at least two post-ART samples were available. All participants with HIV were treated in the United States of America. Cryopreserved samples of about 0.95-10 million PBMC were thawed and washed before DNA extraction. At the time of the earliest PBMC sample, participants with HIV were aged between about 20 and 54 years. PBMC samples from each participant spanned 1-4 timepoints before ART initiation and 2-8 timepoints after ART initiation, with a median of 7 samples. Serial HIV viral load, CD4+ T-cell count, ART history and demographic data were obtained for every participant. Using a Qiagen kit on a QIAcube, genomic DNA was extracted from unsorted PBMC, with samples processed in batches of 12. The CDR3 runs 15 amino acids, cysteine and phenylalanine included. Of all the DNA, just the CDR3 is kept, 45 bases in frame from base 1. CDR1 and CDR2, looked up from the germline V gene (reference sequence), are LNHDA and SQIVND. V is trimmed back by 10 bases and J by 4 bases, and the junction contains 13 bases that no gene match accounts for.

Turning to this clone: It has no known antigen specificity. Base qualities are not at hand, and no much larger clone is one base apart.

The immunoSEQ hsTCRB v3.0 assay was used at survey level resolution for TRB variable region sequencing. TRB sequencing targeted a depth of 40,000-50,000 T-cell genomes per sample. An Illumina MiSeq with a v3 150-cycle kit was used to sequence the pooled TRB libraries. For the original study's pipeline: Analysis of repertoires was carried out in R inside a reproducible Nextflow workflow spanning QC, data transformation and analysis. LymphoSeq2, an R package for exploring AIRR-Seq data, was used to implement the custom analyses. A few samples that yielded fewer than 5000 total TRB sequences were excluded, so that approximately 170 HIV repertoires were analyzed. Among the approximately 180 retained HIV repertoires, under 65 were collected before ART initiation and around 130 after ART initiation. Repertoires were downsampled to 5000 TRB nucleotide sequences, and summary statistics were averaged over 100 downsampling iterations. TRB sequences were retained for analysis only if CDR3 regions of at least seven amino acids were present. Diversity was assessed using a clonality score derived from Shannon entropy and using the Gini coefficient. In the repertoire networks, any two of the top 5000 CDR3 amino acid sequences were connected whenever the two sequences differed by an edit distance of one. Antigen specificity groups and MHC restriction were predicted for TRB CDR3 amino acid sequences with GLIPH2. CDR3 amino acid sequences were matched against VDJdb and McPAS-TCR to flag known CMV, EBV, HIV or tissue antigen associations. Pre-ART, post-ART and control groups were compared with Wilcoxon signed-rank tests and Holm-Bonferroni correction. This is the immuneACCESS table as TCRdb keeps it, with only in-frame sequences that have V and J called. A part of the clones is gone; compared with another copy, unresolved V genes explain less than half, and the rest is unexplained. The DNA gave D and trimming, while V, J and clone size come from that table. The sample table lists approximately 20,000 clones, about 80% of them with a count of one. Together, the top ten hold roughly a tenth of the sample.

The V and J segments used are TRBV19 and TRBJ1-5, and 7 junctional nucleotides match TRBD1. This TCR was sampled from a woman in her thirties or forties with HIV. This sample comprised unsorted PBMCs, obtained 4.1 years after starting antiretroviral therapy. The CDR3 in this case is CATPPTGTPNQPQHF. The bases are TGTGCCACCCCCCCGACAGGGACGCCTAATCAGCCCCAGCATTTT. The full variable domain, completed from the reference TRBV19 and TRBJ1-5 proteins outside the CDR3, reads DGGITQSPKYLFRKEGQNVTLSCEQNLNHDAMYWYRQDPGQGLRLIYYSQIVNDFQKGDIAEGYSVSREKKESFPLTVTSAQKNPTAFYLCATPPTGTPNQPQHFGDGTRLSIL.